Included here is one T cell receptor (beta chain) sequence, with context. This clone was observed at least ten times. This receptor's antigen is unknown. The read terminates 3 residues ahead of where the CDR3 ends, so the germline J gene completes it. This sample stems from a study of T cell clonality in common variable immunodeficiency (dated by TCRdb to the mid-2010s). General conclusions and limits of the study: According to the authors, figuring out what caused the increased clonality in CVID would require sequencing the repertoires of T cell subpopulations. Correlations of repertoire features with clinical complications were constrained by heterogeneity among patients within the CVID cohort. Even though DNA input was equal, the average per sample came to approximately 74,000 unique sequences for controls compared with roughly 30,000 for CVID samples. Fewer TCRbeta clones were shared among CVID subjects than among healthy controls (p < 0.0001). TCRbeta clonality was higher in CVID subjects than in healthy controls (t-test p = 0.018), and the increase was most characteristic of about a third of subjects. CVID TCRbeta sequences reportedly showed fewer deletions and N-nucleotide insertions and lacked highly modified clones with 13 or more V deletions.

Diagnosis of CVID followed standard criteria, namely serum IgG, IgA and/or IgM below the normal range together with specific antibody deficiency. There were 40 to 45 subjects in the CVID group (about 29 male and 15 or so female), ranging in age from about 9 to 65 years, with a mean age of about 42. Both CVID patients and healthy controls were predominantly of Caucasian heritage. At the time of study participation, every CVID subject had been on replacement immunoglobulin therapy for one year or longer. No CVID subject was ill or taking immunomodulatory or immunosuppressive medication when blood was collected. Heparinized peripheral whole blood samples of about 4.5 to 9 ml were collected from each donor. TCRbeta CDR3 repertoires were sequenced from genomic DNA of adults with common variable immune deficiency (CVID) and healthy adult controls. Diluted blood was density-centrifuged over Hypaque 1077 or Ficoll-Paque to isolate peripheral blood mononuclear cells. Genomic DNA was obtained from unsorted mononuclear cells using either Qiagen column purification or a centrifugation-based method.

Equivalent amounts of genomic DNA from CVID and control samples were used as sequencing input. For every sample, a 60 bp segment covering the rearranged TCRbeta CDR3 region was amplified and then sequenced. The immunoSEQ assay, a bias-corrected multiplex PCR combined with high-throughput sequencing, was used for TCRbeta amplification. From the authors' description of their analysis: Every unique nucleotide sequence was considered a clone and was annotated with V, D and J genes, copy number and frequency. Sequences were labeled productive if in frame, and non-productive if out of frame or containing stop codons. As previously described, clonality was calculated on the basis of Shannon's entropy. The predicted amino acid sequences of productive clones were used to derive mean CDR3 Kyte-Doolittle hydropathy. The R hclust function was used to hierarchically cluster scaled V gene usage with Manhattan distance and complete linkage. To assess clone sharing by CDR3 amino acid sequence, 12 repertoires per group were resampled over 100 rounds. The repertoires were searched for over 60 published EBV-specific TCRbeta sequences and almost 250 published CMV-specific TCRbeta sequences. Two CVID samples yielding fewer than 10,000 sequences were excluded from analysis, leaving under 50 CVID repertoires. TCRdb limited this immuneACCESS table to in-frame rearrangements with V and J called. A share of clones is missing; checked studies link under half to unresolved V genes, and the rest is unexplained. For V, J and clone size, that table is used; D and trimming come from the DNA. This sample includes some 16,000 clones, and none of them was observed just once. The ten largest clonotypes hold roughly an eighth of the sample.

Counted from cysteine to phenylalanine, this CDR3 has 15 amino acids. Sequencing covers 36 bases of the CDR3, shown here with the frame starting at base 1. V trim: 5 bases; J trim: 1 base; unmatched bases: 10. CDR1 DFQATT and CDR2 SNEGSKA were looked up in the germline V gene (reference sequence). The clonotype comes from a human donor with common variable immunodeficiency. This chain joins TRBV20-1 to TRBJ1-1, and 7 junctional nucleotides match TRBD1. Sequenced: peripheral blood mononuclear cells. The DNA read from the CDR3 is TGCAGTGCTCTTTTATCCGGGACAGAGAACACTGAA. It translates as CSALLSGTENTE. Given in full, the CDR3 is CSALLSGTENTEAFF.